This passage covers 24 T cell receptor beta chains from one sample sequenced in a study of T cell responses to AZD1222 COVID-19 vaccine. TCRdb keeps only in-frame clones here, not all; method: immunoSEQ multiplex PCR. The profile shows some 130,000 clones, 90% of them singletons. Sequencing used peripheral blood, obtained on day 0 of AZD1222 vaccination. These receptors all come from an adult in good health.

The sample holds one count of this clone. V usage is TRBV6-5 and J usage is TRBJ2-7; TRBD2 is a possible D gene (6 bases). V lost 4 bases, J lost 2 bases, and 18 bases lay in between. The CDR3 has 16 amino acids. The germline CDR1 and CDR2 sequences are MNHEY and SVGAGI. CDR3 sequence reads: CASSSWSEGRPYEQYF. Here the CDR3 DNA reads TGTGCCAGCAGTTCATGGTCGGAGGGACGACCCTACGAGCAGTACTTC.

The gene calls are TRBV6-5 and TRBJ2-7; TRBD1 matches 9 bases. After removal of 5 bases from V and 4 bases from J, the junction contained 6 bases not matched to a gene. Germline values: CDR1 MNHEY, CDR2 SVGAGI. The CDR3 sequence is 14 residues long. Here the CDR3 DNA reads TGTGCCAGCAGTATGGGACAGGGTACGTACGAGCAGTACTTC. This encodes CASSMGQGTYEQYF.

The genes are TRBV24-1 and TRBJ2-3; TRBD2 agrees at 11 bases. CDR1 and CDR2 from the germline V gene are KGHDR and SFDVKD. V lost 6 bases and J lost 2; bases outside the gene matches: 3. The CDR3 runs to 15 residues. The CDR3 bases are TGTGCCACCAGTCAACTAGCGGGGGCCACAGATACGCAGTATTTT. Its protein product is CATSQLAGATDTQYF.

The DNA for the CDR3 is TGTGCCAGCAGTTACTCGATTGTGGGGGCGCCAGCTTTCTTT. Its translation: CASSYSIVGAPAFF. The V and J genes are TRBV6-5 and TRBJ1-1; a possible D gene is TRBD1 (6 bases). CDR3 length equals 14 residues. Trimming stripped 0 bases from V and 10 bases from J, with 15 bases between. Germline lookup yields CDR1 MNHEY and CDR2 SVGAGI.

The chain uses TRBV3-1 (or the pseudogene TRBV3-2) and TRBJ1-1; the match to TRBD1 covers 8 bases. In germline, CDR1 is LGHDT, CDR2 YNNKEL (reference sequence). Trimming cost V 3 bases and J 10 bases; bases outside gene matches: 4. This CDR3 region has 12 residues. The CDR3 nucleotides are TGTGCCAGCAGCCAGGACAGGGTGAGAGCTTTCTTT. This encodes CASSQDRVRAFF.

This chain uses TRBV2 with TRBJ2-7; either TRBD1 or TRBD2 may supply D (5 bases each). This CDR3 region has 14 residues. CDR1 is SNHLY, CDR2 FYNNEI, per germline. With 4 bases removed from V and 0 bases from J, the gap between germline ends came to 10 bases. The CDR3 sequence: CASSGPGSSYEQYF. The CDR3 DNA reads TGTGCCAGCAGTGGCCCAGGGAGCTCCTACGAGCAGTACTTC.

The rearrangement uses TRBV7-2 and TRBJ1-1, with D perhaps matching TRBD1 (5 bases). The germline gives CDR1 SGHTA, CDR2 FQGNSA. The CDR3 loop spans 16 amino acids. V was clipped by 3 bases and J by 1 base, with 15 bases between them. This chain's CDR3 is CASSLNLMRGNTEAFF. CDR3 nucleotide sequence: TGTGCCAGCAGCTTGAATTTAATGAGGGGGAACACTGAAGCTTTCTTT.

The CDR3 loop reads CASSSNGNTQYF. The CDR3 nucleotides read TGCGCCAGCAGCTCTAATGGGAATACGCAGTATTTT. V usage is TRBV5-1 and J usage is TRBJ2-3; no reliable D call. V dropped 3 bases and J dropped 7 bases, with 9 bases sitting between them. The V gene's germline CDR1 is SGHRS and CDR2 YFSETQ. This CDR3 is 12 amino acids long.

The CDR3 protein is CASSFGYTGELFF. The CDR3 DNA follows: TGTGCCAGCAGCTTCGGTTACACCGGGGAGCTGTTTTTT. The V gene is TRBV5-8, the J gene TRBJ2-2; no reliable D call. This CDR3 contains 13 residues. CDR1 SGHTS and CDR2 YDEGEE come from the germline V gene. V lost 2 bases, J lost 3 bases, and 5 bases lay in between.

The rearrangement links TRBV7-2 to TRBJ1-2; TRBD1 is a possible D gene (5 bases). This CDR3 contains 15 residues. Germline CDR1 reads SGHTA; CDR2 reads FQGNSA. Between the trimmed V and J ends, which lost 5 bases and 5 bases, there was a span of 18 bases. CDR3 DNA: TGTGCCAGCAGCCTAGGACCGGGGGGGTTATATGGCTACACCTTC. This translates into CASSLGPGGLYGYTF. The variable domain in full, with the rest retrieved from reference TRBV7-2 and TRBJ1-2, is GAGVSQSPSNKVTEKGKDVELRCDPISGHTALYWYRQSLGQGLEFLIYFQGNSAPDKSGLPSDRFSAERTGGSVSTLTIQRTQQEDSAVYLCASSLGPGGLYGYTFGSGTRLTVV.

A single count supports this clone. The rearrangement joins TRBV29-1 to TRBJ1-6, with D hard to call. Per the germline V gene, CDR1 is SQVTM and CDR2 is ANQGSEA. The CDR3 consists of 15 residues. Between the trimmed V and J ends, which lost 5 bases and 14 bases, there was a span of 25 bases. The CDR3 here is CSVLLGGGSSSSLHF. The CDR3, as DNA: TGCAGCGTTCTACTAGGCGGAGGGAGCAGCAGCTCCCTCCACTTT.

V is TRBV2 and J is TRBJ2-3; TRBD2 might be the D (5 bases). Trimming took 5 bases from V and 3 from J, leaving 15 bases between them. CDR3 length: 15 amino acids. The V gene's germline CDR1 is SNHLY and CDR2 FYNNEI. The CDR3 reads CASSWMSRETDTQYF. The CDR3 region has the DNA TGTGCCAGCAGTTGGATGTCCCGGGAAACAGATACGCAGTATTTT.

V is TRBV28 and J is TRBJ1-5; TRBD1 agrees at 7 bases. V dropped 7 bases and J dropped 0; count of bases not matched to a gene: 9. The CDR3 is made up of 16 amino acids. Germline CDR1 reads MDHEN; CDR2 reads SYDVKM. CDR3 in DNA: TGTGCCAGCAATCCGGGACAGAGATATAGCAATCAGCCCCAGCATTTT. As protein: CASNPGQRYSNQPQHF.

This clone has only one observation. The V and J genes are TRBV11-2 and TRBJ1-6; D remains ambiguous. The CDR3 loop spans 16 amino acids. In germline, CDR1 is SGHAT, CDR2 FQNNGV. V lost 1 base and J lost 4, with 11 bases in between. The CDR3 DNA sequence: TGTGCCAGCAGCTTAGGCCCACAGCATTATAATTCACCCCTCCACTTT. Its protein product is CASSLGPQHYNSPLHF.

V is TRBV3-1 (or the pseudogene TRBV3-2) and J is TRBJ1-6; D gene uncertain. This CDR3 has 13 amino acids. Germline-derived CDR1 and CDR2 are LGHDT and YNNKEL (reference sequence). Trimming removed 4 bases from V and 7 bases from J, with 8 bases in between. The CDR3 sequence: CASSPALNSPLHF. CDR3 coding DNA: TGTGCCAGCAGCCCGGCCCTGAATTCACCCCTCCACTTT.

V gene TRBV10-3 combines with J gene TRBJ1-3; D ambiguous. Germline V gene data show CDR1 as ENHRY and CDR2 as SYGVKD. The germline V and J ends were trimmed by 0 bases and 0 bases, with 12 bases remaining between them. CDR3 size: 17 residues. The CDR3: CAISESEELLSGNTIYF. DNA of the CDR3: TGTGCCATCAGTGAGTCGGAAGAGCTCCTCTCTGGAAACACCATATATTTT.

The rearrangement uses TRBV29-1 and TRBJ1-2; 10 nucleotides align to TRBD1. Germline loops: CDR1 SQVTM, CDR2 ANQGSEA. The CDR3 is made up of 14 amino acids. The V segment lost 3 bases and the J segment 4 bases; nucleotides outside the gene matches: 5. CDR3 DNA sequence: TGCAGCGTTGAGACAGGGGGCGCAGGCTATGGCTACACCTTC. Protein: CSVETGGAGYGYTF. Full variable domain (outside the CDR3, taken from reference TRBV29-1 and TRBJ1-2): SAVISQKPSRDICQRGTSLTIQCQVDSQVTMMFWYRQQPGQSLTLIATANQGSEATYESGFVIDKFPISRPNLTFSTLTVSNMSPEDSSIYLCSVETGGAGYGYTFGSGTRLTVV.

The V gene is TRBV10-1, the J gene TRBJ2-5; D assignment may be TRBD1 or TRBD2 (5 bases each). Germline assignment: CDR1 WNHNN and CDR2 SYGVQD (reference sequence). This CDR3 comprises 15 residues. V was pared by 3 bases and J by 5 bases, with 16 bases between. CDR3 DNA sequence: TGCGCCAGCAGTGATGGGGGTGTTGTAGGGGAGACCCAGTACTTC. Its protein product is CASSDGGVVGETQYF.

V is TRBV15 and J is TRBJ1-2; D gene unclear. The V end lost 6 bases, the J end lost 4 bases, and 15 bases lay between the germline ends. This CDR3 is 14 amino acids long. Germline V gene data show CDR1 as LNHNV and CDR2 as YYDKDF (reference sequence). DNA for the CDR3: TGTGCCACCAGTCCGGGGAGGGTCGGCTATGGCTACACCTTC. This encodes CATSPGRVGYGYTF.

V usage is TRBV28 and J usage is TRBJ2-1; 8 bases map to TRBD1. Trimming cost V 3 bases and J 2 bases; bases outside gene matches: 0. The V gene's germline CDR1 is MDHEN and CDR2 SYDVKM. The CDR3 contains 14 residues. CDR3 residues: CASSFRGPYNEQFF. The CDR3 DNA reads TGTGCCAGCAGTTTCAGGGGGCCCTACAATGAGCAGTTCTTC.

This clone was seen only once. This rearrangement joins TRBV9 to TRBJ2-2, with 10 bases that match TRBD1. Trimming cost V 0 bases and J 2 bases; bases outside gene matches: 16. Looked up from germline, CDR1 is SGDLS and CDR2 is YYNGEE. CDR3 length: 21 residues. CDR3 residues: CASSVGLAVTGGWDNTGELFF. The CDR3 DNA sequence: TGTGCCAGCAGCGTAGGTCTCGCCGTGACAGGGGGCTGGGATAACACCGGGGAGCTGTTTTTT.

The V gene is TRBV28, the J gene TRBJ2-1; 8 bases line up with TRBD1. The CDR3 has 16 residues. Per the germline V gene, CDR1 is MDHEN and CDR2 is SYDVKM. The trim removed 5 bases at V and 7 bases at J, leaving 13 bases unmatched. The CDR3 region is CASSTLQGAGLNEQFF. The CDR3 DNA reads TGTGCCAGCAGTACCCTTCAGGGGGCCGGTTTAAATGAGCAGTTCTTC.

Regarding this clone: At one end, the junction sequence differs from germline, possibly due to a read error. This chain connects TRBV7-7 to TRBJ2-7; 10 nucleotides agree with TRBD1. Per germline, CDR1 SSHAT and CDR2 FNYEAQ (reference sequence). CDR3 length equals 15 residues. The CDR3 reads CASSLASGQGYEQYF. The CDR3 DNA reads as TGTGCTAGCAGCTTAGCGTCGGGACAGGGGTACGAGCAGTACTTC. Supplemented by reference TRBV7-7 and TRBJ2-7, the full variable domain reads GAGVSQSPRYKVTKRGQDVTLRCDPISSHATLYWYQQALGQGPEFLTYFNYEAQPDKSGLPSDRFSAERPEGSISTLTIQRTEQRDSAMYRCASSLASGQGYEQYFGPGTRLTVT.

This chain connects TRBV7-2 to TRBJ2-5, with a tentative D call TRBD1 (6 bases). V was cut by 1 base and J by 1 base, with 10 bases left in between. The CDR3 extends over 15 amino acids. Germline assignment: CDR1 SGHTA and CDR2 FQGNSA. DNA of the CDR3: TGTGCCAGCAGCTTAGGGGGCAGGGGCCAAGAGACCCAGTACTTC. Translating gives CASSLGGRGQETQYF.